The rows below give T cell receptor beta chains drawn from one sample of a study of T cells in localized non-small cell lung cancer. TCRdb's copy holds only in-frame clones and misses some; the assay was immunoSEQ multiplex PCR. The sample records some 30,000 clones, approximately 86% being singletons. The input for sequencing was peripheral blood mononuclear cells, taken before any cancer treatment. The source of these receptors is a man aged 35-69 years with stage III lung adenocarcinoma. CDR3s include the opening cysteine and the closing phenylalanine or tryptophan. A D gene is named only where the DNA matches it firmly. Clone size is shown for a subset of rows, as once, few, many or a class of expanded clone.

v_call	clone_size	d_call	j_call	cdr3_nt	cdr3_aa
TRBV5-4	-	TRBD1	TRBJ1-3	TGTGCCAGCAGTAGGACAGGTTATTCCTCTGGAAACACCATATATTTT	CASSRTGYSSGNTIYF
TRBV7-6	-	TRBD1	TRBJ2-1	TGTGCCAGCAGACTGGGACAGGGAGTAAATGAGCAGTTCTTC	CASRLGQGVNEQFF
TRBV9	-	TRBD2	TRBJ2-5	TGTGCCAGCAGCCTCGAAGGAGCGGGGAATGAAGAGACCCAGTACTTC	CASSLEGAGNEETQYF
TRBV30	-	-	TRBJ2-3	TGTGCCTGGAGTGCGTCGGATACGCAGTATTTT	CAWSASDTQYF
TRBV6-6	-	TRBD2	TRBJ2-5	TGTGCCAGCAGGACTCGGGGGGGCCAGCAGACCCAGTACTTC	CASRTRGGQQTQYF
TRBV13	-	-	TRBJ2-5	TGTGCCAGCAGCTTACAGGGTAGAAGGGAGACCCAGTACTTC	CASSLQGRRETQYF
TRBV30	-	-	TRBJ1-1	TGTGCCTGCCAACCTCGGAACACTGAAGCTTTCTTT	CACQPRNTEAFF
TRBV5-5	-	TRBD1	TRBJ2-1	TGTGCCAGCAGTAATTCCGGGACAGGGGGTGGTGGCAATGAGCAGTTCTTC	CASSNSGTGGGGNEQFF
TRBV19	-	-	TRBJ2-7	TGTGCCAGTAAGCCGAGACAGTCCTCCTACGAGCAGTACTTC	CASKPRQSSYEQYF
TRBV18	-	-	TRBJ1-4	TGTGCCAGCTCACCATATCAGGCTGATAATGAAAAACTGTTTTTT	CASSPYQADNEKLFF
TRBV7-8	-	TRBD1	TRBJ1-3	TGTGCCAGCAGCCCAGAGACAGGGGCGCACACTGGAAACACCATATATTTT	CASSPETGAHTGNTIYF
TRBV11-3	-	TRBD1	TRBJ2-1	TGTGCCAGCAGCTTAGGCGGGACAGGGAGAAATGAGCAGTTCTTC	CASSLGGTGRNEQFF
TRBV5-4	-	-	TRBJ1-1	TGTGCCAGCAGCTCTAGCCTAGCGACTGAAGCTTTCTTT	CASSSSLATEAFF
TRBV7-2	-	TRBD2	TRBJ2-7	TGTGCCAGCAGCTTAGTAGTAAGCGGGGGCCGTTACTCCTACGAGCAGTACTTC	CASSLVVSGGRYSYEQYF
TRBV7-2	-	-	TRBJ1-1	TGTGCCAGCAGCTCACAAAAGAACACTGAAGCTTTCTTT	CASSSQKNTEAFF
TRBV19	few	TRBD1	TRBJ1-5	TGTGCCAGTAGTAGGTTCGGACAGGGGGCCCAGCCCCAGCATTTT	CASSRFGQGAQPQHF
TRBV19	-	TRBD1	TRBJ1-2	TGTGCCAGTAGTTTTCCGGGACAGGGGGCCTATGGCTACACCTTC	CASSFPGQGAYGYTF
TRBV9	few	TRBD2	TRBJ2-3	TGTGCCAGCAGCGTAGGGACTAGCGGGGGGCGGGTTGATACGCAGTATTTT	CASSVGTSGGRVDTQYF
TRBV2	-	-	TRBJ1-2	TGTGCCAGCAGGACTCAACCGGGATTAGATGGCTACACCTTC	CASRTQPGLDGYTF
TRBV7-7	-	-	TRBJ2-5	TGTGCCAGCAGGCCCCCGGGGGTTGGAAAAGAGACCCAGTACTTC	CASRPPGVGKETQYF
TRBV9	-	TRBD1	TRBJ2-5	TGTGCCAGCAGCCTGGGGACAGTACTACAAGAGACCCAGTACTTC	CASSLGTVLQETQYF
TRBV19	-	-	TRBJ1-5	TGTGCCAGTAGTATAGGATGGGGATCTCATTATCAGCCCCAGCATTTT	CASSIGWGSHYQPQHF
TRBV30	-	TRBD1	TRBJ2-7	TGTGCCTGGAGTCTCAGACAGGGGACCTACGAGCAGTACTTC	CAWSLRQGTYEQYF
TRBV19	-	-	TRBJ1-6	TGTGCCAGCAGGGACCCGAAGGCTTCACCCCTCCACTTT	CASRDPKASPLHF
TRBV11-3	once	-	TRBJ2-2	TGTGCCAGCAGTTACCAGGGCGGGGTGAACACCGGGGAGCTGTTTTTT	CASSYQGGVNTGELFF
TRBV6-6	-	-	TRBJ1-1	TGTGCCAGCAGTCATAAGAGCCAGAACACTGAAGCTTTCTTT	CASSHKSQNTEAFF
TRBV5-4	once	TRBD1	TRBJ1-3	TGTGCCAGCAGCACGGACAGGGTCTCTGGAAACACCATATATTTT	CASSTDRVSGNTIYF
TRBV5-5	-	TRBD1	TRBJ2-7	TGTGCCAGCAGCCCAGGGGACAGCTCCTACGACGAGCAGTACTTC	CASSPGDSSYDEQYF
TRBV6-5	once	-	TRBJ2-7	TGTGCCAGCGGACGGAGGAGGCACGAGCAGTACTTC	CASGRRRHEQYF
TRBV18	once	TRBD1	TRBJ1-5	TGTGCCAGCTCACCCGACAGGGGTGGCAATCAGCCCCAGCATTTT	CASSPDRGGNQPQHF
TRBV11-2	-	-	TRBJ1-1	TGTGCCAGCAGCTTAGTTGGGGGCGCAGCTTTCTTT	CASSLVGGAAFF
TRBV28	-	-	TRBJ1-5	TGTGCCAGCAGGGGGAGCAAACAAAATCAGCCCCAGCATTTT	CASRGSKQNQPQHF
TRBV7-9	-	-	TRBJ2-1	TGTGCCAGCAGCTTACCCGCGGGGAATGAGCAGTTCTTC	CASSLPAGNEQFF
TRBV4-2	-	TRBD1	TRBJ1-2	TGTGCCAGCAGCCCGAAACAGGGGGAGGTCTATGGCTACACCTTC	CASSPKQGEVYGYTF
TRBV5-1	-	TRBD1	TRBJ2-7	TGCGCCAGCAGCTTAGAAACAGGGGTAGTATACGAGCAGTACTTC	CASSLETGVVYEQYF
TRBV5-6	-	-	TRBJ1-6	TGTGCCAGCAGCGCGCTAACAGGGTCCCTCTATAATTCACCCCTCCACTTT	CASSALTGSLYNSPLHF
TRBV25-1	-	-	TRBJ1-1	TGTGCCAGCAGCAGACGGAGTGAAGCTTTCTTT	CASSRRSEAFF
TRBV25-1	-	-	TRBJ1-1	TGTGCCAGCAGTGACCTCCGGGGGGAGTTGAACACTGAAGCTTTCTTT	CASSDLRGELNTEAFF
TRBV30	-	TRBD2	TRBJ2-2	TGTGCCTCTCGTGGCGGGGGGGCCCAGAACACCGGGGAGCTGTTTTTT	CASRGGGAQNTGELFF
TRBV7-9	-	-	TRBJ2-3	TGTGCCAGCAGCTTAAGTCAGGCTGGCGATACGCAGTATTTT	CASSLSQAGDTQYF
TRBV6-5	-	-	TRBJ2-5	TGTGCCAGCAGTTACATGGGCGAGACCCAGTACTTC	CASSYMGETQYF
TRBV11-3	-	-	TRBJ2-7	TGTGCCAGCAGCCCGCGGAACTACGAGCAGTACTTC	CASSPRNYEQYF
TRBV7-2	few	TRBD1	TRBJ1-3	TGTGCCAGCAGCTTAGTAGGGACAGGGTTCGGAAACACCATATATTTT	CASSLVGTGFGNTIYF
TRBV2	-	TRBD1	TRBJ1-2	TGTGCCAGCAGTGAAGGACGGGACAGGGCTGGCTACACCTTC	CASSEGRDRAGYTF
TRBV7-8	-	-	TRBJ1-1	TGTGCCAGCAGAAAAATAGAGGGTACGTTGGATGCTTTCTTT	CASRKIEGTLDAFF
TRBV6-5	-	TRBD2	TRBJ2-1	TGTGCCAGCAGTTACGACAGCGGGGGTGGCAATGAGCAGTTCTTC	CASSYDSGGGNEQFF
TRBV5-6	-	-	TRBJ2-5	TGTGCCAGCAGCTTGGATGGCAGTCTACCAAAAGAGACCCAGTACTTC	CASSLDGSLPKETQYF